The 28 T cell receptor beta chains in this list originate from one sample, sequenced in a study of shared clonotypes between healthy human individuals. Sequencing used immunoSEQ multiplex PCR; TCRdb keeps in-frame clones, though not all of them. The sample has more than 550,000 clones, roughly 91% seen once; the top ten hold less than 40%. The sequencing input was memory CD8+ T cells from PBMCs. The subset is: CD45RO+ cells pooled with CCR7-negative TemRA cells. Source of these receptors: a man between 18 and 29 years old in good health. Some clones in this sample may be carry-over from other donors' samples.

CDR3 sequence reads: CASSPTKQGRTEGYTF. CDR3 bases: TGTGCCAGCTCACCGACGAAACAGGGAAGAACGGAGGGCTACACCTTC. The chain carries TRBV18 and TRBJ1-2, with D possibly being TRBD1 (6 bases). Germline V lookup: CDR1 KGHSH, CDR2 LQKENI. The CDR3 contains 16 residues. V lost 3 bases to trimming and J lost 8 bases, with 22 bases between them. The full variable domain, in which reference TRBV18 and TRBJ1-2 provide the parts outside the CDR3, is NAGVMQNPRHLVRRRGQEARLRCSPMKGHSHVYWYRQLPEEGLKFMVYLQKENIIDESGMPKERFSAEFPKEGPSILRIQQVVRGDSAAYFCASSPTKQGRTEGYTFGSGTRLTVV.

This sequence joins TRBV6-6 and TRBJ2-5; D remains unclear. The length of the CDR3 is 12 residues. V was cut by 5 bases and J by 4 bases, with 8 bases left in between. CDR1 and CDR2 from the germline V gene are MNHNY and SVGAGI (reference sequence). The CDR3 reads CASSLLLETQYF. CDR3 sequence (DNA): TGTGCCAGCAGTCTCCTTTTAGAGACCCAGTACTTC.

The genes are TRBV10-1 and TRBJ2-3, with unresolved D. V lost 3 bases to trimming and J lost 4 bases, with 8 bases between them. CDR3 size: 13 residues. The germline CDR1 and CDR2 sequences are WNHNN and SYGVQD (reference sequence). CDR3 amino acids: CASSERIPDTQYF. Written as DNA, the CDR3 is TGCGCCAGCAGTGAAAGAATTCCAGATACGCAGTATTTT.

The chain uses TRBV28 and TRBJ2-1; D is undetermined. The germline V and J ends were trimmed by 6 bases and 0 bases, with 9 bases remaining between them. The germline V gene has CDR1 MDHEN and CDR2 SYDVKM. The CDR3 runs to 14 residues. The CDR3 DNA reads TGTGCCAGCAGGTTAACTACCTCCTACAATGAGCAGTTCTTC. Translated: CASRLTTSYNEQFF.

The rearrangement links TRBV6-5 to TRBJ2-7; D is uncertain. Germline CDR1 and CDR2: MNHEY and SVGAGI. The CDR3 length is 14 residues. Trimming stripped 0 bases from V and 1 base from J, with 7 bases between. The CDR3 nucleotides read TGTGCCAGCAGTTACTCCCTTAGGTCCTACGAGCAGTACTTC. Amino acid sequence: CASSYSLRSYEQYF.

About this clone: One end of the junction does not line up with germline, which may come from a read error. The gene calls are TRBV4-2 and TRBJ2-7; 8 positions agree with TRBD2. This CDR3 is 16 amino acids long. The V gene's germline CDR1 is LGHNA and CDR2 YNFKEQ. CDR3 residues: CASSQVLTSGSYKQYF. CDR3 coding DNA: TGTGCCAGCAGCCAAGTACTCACTAGCGGCTCCTACAAGCAGTACTTC.

This clone was detected only a few times. V usage is TRBV6-5 and J usage is TRBJ1-5; 7 positions agree with TRBD1. Trimming at V came to 5 bases and at J to 9 bases, leaving 10 bases not matched to a gene. CDR3 size: 14 residues. Germline lookup yields CDR1 MNHEY and CDR2 SVGAGI. The CDR3 spells CASSATGEYWPQHF. DNA for the CDR3: TGTGCCAGCAGTGCTACAGGGGAATATTGGCCCCAGCATTTT.

The rearrangement joins TRBV10-3 to TRBJ2-5; 12 bases are shared with TRBD2. Near its end, the DNA agrees better with TRBJ2-7, so the J call may be wrong. The germline V gene has CDR1 ENHRY and CDR2 SYGVKD. The CDR3 spans 14 residues. As DNA, the CDR3 is TGTGCCATCAGTCCTAGCGGGAGGGCTGACGAGCAGTACTTC. Amino acid sequence: CAISPSGRADEQYF.

V is TRBV9 and J is TRBJ2-4; 11 positions match TRBD2. Losses at the gene ends were 4 bases for V and 6 bases for J; bases not matched to a gene: 9. The CDR3 covers 16 residues. The V gene's germline CDR1 is SGDLS and CDR2 YYNGEE. The CDR3 region has the DNA TGTGCCAGCAGCCCGATAGCGGGAGGGCCCCGAAACATTCAGTACTTC. Translated: CASSPIAGGPRNIQYF.

The chain employs TRBV6-1 and TRBJ2-7; a weak D match, TRBD1 (5 bases). Germline V CDR1 and CDR2: MNHNS, SASEGT. Trimming shortened V by 4 bases and J by 5 bases, and 12 bases separated the two germline ends. The CDR3 has 13 amino acids. This CDR3 is CASSVVGRDEQYF. CDR3 DNA sequence: TGTGCCAGCAGTGTGGTGGGCAGGGACGAGCAGTACTTC.

The V call is TRBV11-3, the J call TRBJ2-1, with TRBD2 matching over 9 bases. The ends lost 5 bases at V and 0 bases at J; junction bases unmatched: 2. The CDR3 extends over 15 amino acids. CDR1 is SGHNT and CDR2 is YENEEA in the germline V gene. DNA of the CDR3: TGTGCCAGCAGCCTTAGCGGGAGCTCCTACAATGAGCAGTTCTTC. Protein sequence: CASSLSGSSYNEQFF.

This clone was seen a single time. The genes are TRBV9 and TRBJ2-3; TRBD2 agrees at 12 bases. The CDR3 is 18 amino acids. The trim removed 7 bases at V and 2 bases at J, leaving 14 bases unmatched. The germline V gene encodes CDR1 SGDLS and CDR2 YYNGEE. The CDR3: CASGKTSGGAPVTDTQYF. In DNA, the CDR3 is TGTGCCAGCGGAAAGACTAGCGGGGGAGCCCCCGTCACAGATACGCAGTATTTT.

This chain links TRBV10-3 with TRBJ2-1; 7 bases map to TRBD1. CDR1 and CDR2 from the germline V gene are ENHRY and SYGVKD. V dropped 2 bases and J dropped 4; count of bases not matched to a gene: 11. The CDR3 spans 17 residues. This CDR3 reads CAISETRDSGGYNEQFF. In nucleotides, the CDR3 is TGTGCCATCAGTGAGACCCGGGACAGTGGCGGATACAATGAGCAGTTCTTC.

The J gene is TRBJ1-2, the V gene TRBV7-4; the D gene is possibly TRBD1 (6 bases). Trimming took off 8 bases at V and 14 bases at J, with 12 bases between the two ends. This CDR3 contains 9 residues. Looked up from germline, CDR1 is SGHVT and CDR2 is SQSDAQ. Written as DNA, the CDR3 is TGTGCCAGCCCGGAGGGGGGTACCTTC. This codes for CASPEGGTF.

V gene TRBV9 combines with J gene TRBJ2-1; 10 bases are a match to TRBD1. Germline loops: CDR1 SGDLS, CDR2 YYNGEE. The CDR3 is 15 amino acids. V was pared by 5 bases and J by 8 bases, with 10 bases of the junction left unmatched. The CDR3 nucleotides are TGTGCCAGCAGACCCGGGACAGGGGATTTCGATGAGCAGTTCTTC. This encodes CASRPGTGDFDEQFF.

The rearrangement uses TRBV28 and TRBJ1-5, with D maybe TRBD1 (5 bases). V was trimmed by 5 bases and J by 0 bases, leaving 8 bases between them. CDR1 MDHEN and CDR2 SYDVKM come from the germline V gene. The CDR3 is 14 amino acids. In DNA, the CDR3 is TGTGCCAGCAGTAAGGGGTTTAGCAATCAGCCCCAGCATTTT. Residues: CASSKGFSNQPQHF.

V and J are TRBV25-1 and TRBJ2-7; 8 bases align to TRBD2. V lost 6 bases to trimming and J lost 5 bases; unmatched junction nucleotides: 6. This CDR3 has 13 residues. Germline CDR1 is MGHDK and CDR2 is SYGVNS. DNA for the CDR3: TGTGCCAGCAGCCACCCGGGAGGGAACGAGCAGTACTTC. Translated, it gives CASSHPGGNEQYF.

J is TRBJ2-3 and V is TRBV7-9; 7 nucleotides match TRBD2. The CDR3 totals 12 residues. In germline, CDR1 is SEHNR, CDR2 FQNEAQ (reference sequence). V lost 5 bases and J lost 14; bases outside the gene matches: 10. The CDR3, as DNA: TGTGCCAGCAGCCCTACCCGGGACTACTCGTATTTT. Translated: CASSPTRDYSYF.

Turning to this clone: The sample has other DNA sequences that encode this CDR3 too. The chain joins TRBV9 to TRBJ2-7, with D maybe TRBD2 (5 bases). The CDR3 totals 15 residues. CDR1 SGDLS and CDR2 YYNGEE come from the germline V gene. Trimming cost V 0 bases and J 0 bases, with 10 bases left between them. This CDR3 reads CASSVGGSSSYEQYF. The CDR3 coding sequence is TGTGCCAGCAGCGTAGGCGGGTCGAGCTCCTACGAGCAGTACTTC. The full variable domain, with the rest looked up from reference TRBV9 and TRBJ2-7, is DSGVTQTPKHLITATGQRVTLRCSPRSGDLSVYWYQQSLDQGLQFLIQYYNGEERAKGNILERFSAQQFPDLHSELNLSSLELGDSALYFCASSVGGSSSYEQYFGPGTRLTVT.

This chain links TRBV9 with TRBJ2-3; 7 bases fit TRBD2. Looked up from germline, CDR1 is SGDLS and CDR2 is YYNGEE. The CDR3 totals 14 residues. Germline trimming cut 3 bases from V and 3 bases from J; bases unmatched to any gene: 4. DNA of the CDR3: TGTGCCAGCAGCGGTGGGAGGGCGACAGATACGCAGTATTTT. Protein sequence: CASSGGRATDTQYF.

The chain recombines TRBV11-2 with TRBJ2-3, with D hard to call. V was clipped by 3 bases and J by 5 bases, with 12 bases between them. Germline V lookup: CDR1 SGHAT, CDR2 FQNNGV. This CDR3 has 14 residues. Written as DNA, the CDR3 is TGTGCCAGCAGCTTGGATCCGACGGTAGATACGCAGTATTTT. Its protein product is CASSLDPTVDTQYF.

The rearrangement links TRBV7-9 to TRBJ2-2; D not certain. The CDR3 covers 15 residues. The ends were cut back, 5 bases at V and 1 base at J, with 11 bases in the middle. The germline V gene has CDR1 SEHNR and CDR2 FQNEAQ (reference sequence). CDR3 residues: CASSLKALNTGELFF. CDR3 DNA: TGTGCCAGCAGCCTCAAGGCCTTGAACACCGGGGAGCTGTTTTTT.

This clone came up once. The chain links TRBV6-6 to TRBJ2-1; 12 bases map to TRBD2. The CDR3 runs 16 residues. Germline V gene lookup returns CDR1 MNHNY and CDR2 SVGAGI (reference sequence). V was clipped by 5 bases and J by 4 bases; unmatched bases: 6. The DNA of the CDR3 is TGTGCCAGCAGTGCGACTAGCGGGAGTATATACAATGAGCAGTTCTTC. It codes for CASSATSGSIYNEQFF.

This clone occurred many times. V is TRBV9 and J is TRBJ2-7; tentative D call: TRBD1 (6 bases). V was pared by 4 bases and J by 7 bases, with 9 bases between. Germline V gene lookup returns CDR1 SGDLS and CDR2 YYNGEE. There are 11 residues in the CDR3. Written as DNA, the CDR3 is TGTGCCAGCAGCCCCGGACAGGAGCAGTACTTC. It specifies CASSPGQEQYF.

V usage is TRBV9 and J usage is TRBJ2-1; 8 bases line up with TRBD2. Germline V gene data show CDR1 as SGDLS and CDR2 as YYNGEE. The CDR3 is made up of 17 amino acids. Losses at the gene ends were 4 bases for V and 1 base for J; bases not matched to a gene: 10. The CDR3 is CASSSPRTGGSYNEQFF. DNA for the CDR3: TGTGCCAGCAGCTCCCCTCGAACGGGAGGGTCCTACAATGAGCAGTTCTTC.

The V gene is TRBV9, the J gene TRBJ2-1; D possibly corresponds to TRBD2 (5 bases). This CDR3 contains 12 residues. Germline values: CDR1 SGDLS, CDR2 YYNGEE. Trimming removed 4 bases at V and 15 bases at J, with 17 bases between. The CDR3 DNA follows: TGTGCCAGCAGCCCCCGCTGGGAGACCCTGTTCTTC. This sequence encodes CASSPRWETLFF.

This chain joins TRBV4-3 and TRBJ1-5; the D gene is possibly TRBD1 (5 bases). The CDR3 sequence is 15 residues long. With 0 bases removed from V and 5 bases from J, the gap between germline ends came to 11 bases. CDR1 and CDR2 from the germline V gene are LGHNA and YSLEER. CDR3 bases: TGCGCCAGCAGCCAAGAGAGGCAGGGCGATCAGCCCCAGCATTTT. Its protein is CASSQERQGDQPQHF.

The chain uses TRBV9 and TRBJ1-3; D might be TRBD1 (6 bases). CDR1 and CDR2 (germline): SGDLS, YYNGEE. V was clipped by 4 bases and J by 2 bases, with 10 bases between them. CDR3 size: 14 residues. The DNA of the CDR3 is TGTGCCAGCAGCAGCCGGGACACTGGAAACACCATATATTTT. Its protein is CASSSRDTGNTIYF.